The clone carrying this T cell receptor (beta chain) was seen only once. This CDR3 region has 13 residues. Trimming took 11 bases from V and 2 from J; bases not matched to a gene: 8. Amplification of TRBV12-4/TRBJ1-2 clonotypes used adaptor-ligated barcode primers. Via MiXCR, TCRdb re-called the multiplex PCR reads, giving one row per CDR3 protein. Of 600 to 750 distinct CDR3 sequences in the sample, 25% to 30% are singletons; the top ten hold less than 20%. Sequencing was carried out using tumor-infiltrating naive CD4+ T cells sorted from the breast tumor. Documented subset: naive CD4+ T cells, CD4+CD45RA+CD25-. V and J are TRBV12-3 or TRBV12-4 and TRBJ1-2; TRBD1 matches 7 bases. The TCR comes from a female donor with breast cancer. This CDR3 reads CAGARDSNYGYTF. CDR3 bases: TGTGCCGGCGCCAGGGACAGCAACTATGGCTACACCTTC.